Shown below are 25 T cell receptor beta chains from a single sample sequenced in a study of T cell repertoires in cytomegalovirus infection. Using its own MiXCR run on the reads, TCRdb lists one record per CDR3 protein. The sample shows hundreds of thousands of distinct CDR3 sequences, roughly 36% of them seen only once. The sequenced material came from PBMCs. These receptors were taken from a human donor in good health (CMV status not recorded). Some clones in this sample may be carry-over from other donors' samples.

This clonotype has a handful of counts. The chain links TRBV14 to TRBJ1-2, with 7 positions matching TRBD1. The CDR3 runs 18 residues. The V gene end was trimmed by 5 bases and the J gene end by 4 bases; junction bases not matched to a gene: 19. The germline V gene encodes CDR1 SGHDN and CDR2 FVKESK. The chain's CDR3 is CASSALKANRGLSYGYTF. CDR3 nucleotides: TGTGCCAGCAGCGCTCTAAAGGCGAACAGGGGACTGAGCTATGGCTACACCTTC.

J is TRBJ2-3 and V is TRBV7-6; 11 bases are shared with TRBD2. CDR3 size: 17 residues. Germline V gives CDR1 SGHVS, CDR2 FNYEAQ. Germline trimming cut 2 bases from V and 0 bases from J; bases unmatched to any gene: 4. In nucleotides, the CDR3 is TGTGCCAGCAGCTTAACTAGCGGGAGAGGAAGCACAGATACGCAGTATTTT. It codes for CASSLTSGRGSTDTQYF. The full variable domain, with the rest looked up from reference TRBV7-6 and TRBJ2-3, is GAGVSQSPRYKVTKRGQDVALRCDPISGHVSLYWYRQALGQGPEFLTYFNYEAQQDKSGLPNDRFSAERPEGSISTLTIQRTEQRDSAMYRCASSLTSGRGSTDTQYFGPGTRLTVL.

The V and J genes are TRBV29-1 and TRBJ2-5; 9 nucleotides align to TRBD1. V lost 7 bases and J lost 3; bases outside the gene matches: 3. CDR1 is SQVTM, CDR2 ANQGSEA, per germline. The CDR3 totals 12 residues. CDR3 residues: CSAWTGEETQYF. CDR3 nucleotides: TGCAGCGCTTGGACAGGGGAAGAGACCCAGTACTTC.

The chain combines TRBV7-2 with TRBJ1-2; a weak D match, TRBD1 (5 bases). This CDR3 spans 12 amino acids. The germline V and J ends were trimmed by 4 bases and 6 bases, with 9 bases remaining between them. Looked up from germline, CDR1 is SGHTA and CDR2 is FQGNSA. Here the CDR3 DNA reads TGTGCCAGCAGCTCGGGACCGAATGGCTACACCTTC. Translated, it gives CASSSGPNGYTF.

The CDR3 protein is CASPPLAGGSHEQYF. CDR3 bases: TGTGCCAGCCCGCCCCTAGCGGGAGGATCCCACGAGCAGTACTTC. The gene calls are TRBV28 and TRBJ2-7; TRBD2 agrees at 11 bases. Unmatched junction bases numbered 11, after V lost 8 bases and J lost 5 bases. Germline assignment: CDR1 MDHEN and CDR2 SYDVKM. This CDR3 is 15 amino acids long.

This sequence joins TRBV29-1 and TRBJ2-7; 10 nucleotides align to TRBD1. The V and J ends lost 7 bases and 5 bases, in that order; junction bases with no gene match: 8. The CDR3 extends over 13 amino acids. The germline V gene encodes CDR1 SQVTM and CDR2 ANQGSEA. As DNA, the CDR3 is TGCAGCGGGTGTTCCGGGACAGGGGACGAGCAGTACTTC. Protein product: CSGCSGTGDEQYF.

This clonotype appeared many times. DNA for the CDR3: TGTGCCAGCAGCCTGGACCGGGACTCCAGCAACACCATATATTTT. This translates into CASSLDRDSSNTIYF. This chain joins TRBV12-3 or TRBV12-4 and TRBJ1-3; D is perhaps TRBD1 (5 bases). CDR3 length: 15 residues. Trimming shortened V by 6 bases and J by 7 bases, and 19 bases separated the two germline ends.

This clonotype was counted many times. The chain links TRBV7-8 to TRBJ1-1; 7 bases agree with TRBD1. Trimming took 3 bases from V and 1 from J; bases not matched to a gene: 8. Germline CDR1 is SGHVS and CDR2 is FQNEAQ. CDR3 size: 16 residues. The CDR3 loop is CASSFTLGQKNTEAFF. CDR3 nucleotide sequence: TGTGCCAGCAGCTTTACCCTGGGACAGAAGAACACTGAAGCTTTCTTT.

This clonotype showed up just a few times. The chain employs TRBV20-1 and TRBJ1-2; 7 nucleotides align to TRBD1. After removal of 1 base from V and 2 bases from J, the junction contained 7 bases not matched to a gene. The germline gives CDR1 DFQATT, CDR2 SNEGSKA (reference sequence). The CDR3 has 15 residues. The CDR3 spells CSARGDRVQNYGYTF. The DNA for the CDR3 is TGCAGTGCTAGAGGTGACAGGGTCCAAAACTATGGCTACACCTTC.

V and J are TRBV28 and TRBJ1-2, with 7 bases lining up with TRBD1. Germline CDR1 is MDHEN and CDR2 is SYDVKM. V was clipped by 3 bases and J by 1 base; unmatched bases: 8. The CDR3 consists of 16 residues. CDR3 residues: CASSFARGIYNYGYTF. The CDR3 nucleotides read TGTGCCAGCAGTTTCGCCAGGGGGATCTATAACTATGGCTACACCTTC.

V is TRBV19 and J is TRBJ1-2, with no clear D. Between the trimmed V and J ends, which lost 3 bases and 3 bases, there was a span of 8 bases. Germline V lookup: CDR1 LNHDA, CDR2 SQIVND (reference sequence). CDR3 length: 13 residues. The chain's CDR3 is CASSILRYYGYTF. The CDR3 DNA follows: TGTGCCAGTAGTATCCTCCGCTACTATGGCTACACCTTC.

This clonotype came up a few times. This chain joins TRBV5-8 and TRBJ2-7, with 9 bases fitting TRBD1. The CDR3 spans 17 residues. Per germline, CDR1 SGHTS and CDR2 YDEGEE. V gave up 3 bases and J gave up 6 bases; unmatched junction bases: 16. The CDR3 nucleotides are TGTGCCAGCAGCTCCCCAACCGGGACAGGGCAACGTCGCGAGCAGTACTTC. Its translation is CASSSPTGTGQRREQYF.

V and J are TRBV12-3 or TRBV12-4 and TRBJ2-1; 8 nucleotides align to TRBD2. V was pared by 6 bases and J by 1 base, with 5 bases of the junction left unmatched. The CDR3 is made up of 15 amino acids. This chain's CDR3 is CASSRSGGSYNEQFF. CDR3 in DNA: TGTGCCAGCAGCCGCAGCGGGGGATCCTACAATGAGCAGTTCTTC.

This sequence joins TRBV19 and TRBJ2-3, with D possibly called TRBD1 or TRBD2 (5 bases each). The germline V gene encodes CDR1 LNHDA and CDR2 SQIVND (reference sequence). The CDR3 loop spans 15 amino acids. The germline V and J ends were trimmed by 3 bases and 2 bases, with 12 bases remaining between them. CDR3 nucleotides: TGTGCCAGTAGTATCCCGGGACCTGCCACAGATACGCAGTATTTT. Its protein is CASSIPGPATDTQYF.

The sample holds a few counts of this clonotype. The CDR3 DNA is TGTGCCAGCAGTCCCCGGACAGGGCGATATAGCAATCAGCCCCAGCATTTT. It yields the protein CASSPRTGRYSNQPQHF. V gene TRBV12-3 or TRBV12-4 combines with J gene TRBJ1-5; 8 bases align to TRBD1. Germline trimming cut 5 bases from V and 0 bases from J; bases unmatched to any gene: 9. The CDR3 is 17 residues long.

The sample holds many counts of this clonotype. The chain uses TRBV7-2 and TRBJ2-1; TRBD2 might be the D (6 bases). CDR3 length: 15 residues. The V gene lost 1 base and the J gene lost 3 bases, with 10 bases spanning the gap. CDR1 SGHTA and CDR2 FQGNSA come from the germline V gene. This CDR3 reads CASSLGRGYYNEQFF. DNA for the CDR3: TGTGCCAGCAGCTTAGGGCGGGGCTACTACAATGAGCAGTTCTTC. Filled out from reference TRBV7-2 and TRBJ2-1, the complete variable domain reads GAGVSQSPSNKVTEKGKDVELRCDPISGHTALYWYRQSLGQGLEFLIYFQGNSAPDKSGLPSDRFSAERTGGSVSTLTIQRTQQEDSAVYLCASSLGRGYYNEQFFGPGTRLTVL.

The rearrangement links TRBV28 to TRBJ2-2, with 10 bases identical to TRBD2. The germline CDR1 and CDR2 sequences are MDHEN and SYDVKM. Losses at the gene ends were 0 bases for V and 5 bases for J; bases not matched to a gene: 12. The CDR3 has 19 amino acids. CDR3 loop: CASSLWLAGEEAHTGELFF. The CDR3 DNA reads TGTGCCAGCAGTTTATGGCTAGCGGGGGAGGAAGCCCATACCGGGGAGCTGTTTTTT.

The V gene is TRBV11-3, the J gene TRBJ2-3, with unresolved D. Per germline, CDR1 SGHNT and CDR2 YENEEA. The length of the CDR3 is 14 residues. V was clipped by 5 bases and J by 1 base, with 10 bases between them. The CDR3 sequence is CASSQQSRTDTQYF. The CDR3 DNA reads as TGTGCCAGCAGCCAACAGAGTCGCACAGATACGCAGTATTTT. Supplemented by reference TRBV11-3 and TRBJ2-3, the full variable domain reads EAGVVQSPRYKIIEKKQPVAFWCNPISGHNTLYWYLQNLGQGPELLIRYENEEAVDDSQLPKDRFSAERLKGVDSTLKIQPAELGDSAVYLCASSQQSRTDTQYFGPGTRLTVL.

This clonotype was observed a handful of times. V is TRBV28 and J is TRBJ2-7; TRBD1 agrees at 9 bases. The V gene end was trimmed by 5 bases and the J gene end by 4 bases; junction bases not matched to a gene: 18. CDR3 length: 18 residues. The germline gives CDR1 MDHEN, CDR2 SYDVKM. This CDR3 is CASSTSRIPGQGVYEQYF. CDR3 sequence (DNA): TGTGCCAGCAGTACCTCTCGGATCCCGGGACAGGGAGTTTACGAGCAGTACTTC. Together with reference TRBV28 and TRBJ2-7, the CDR3 gives the full variable domain: DVKVTQSSRYLVKRTGEKVFLECVQDMDHENMFWYRQDPGLGLRLIYFSYDVKMKEKGDIPEGYSVSREKKERFSLILESASTNQTSMYLCASSTSRIPGQGVYEQYFGPGTRLTVT.

J is TRBJ2-5 and V is TRBV5-5, with D perhaps matching TRBD1 (6 bases). The length of the CDR3 is 16 residues. Looked up from germline, CDR1 is SGHKS and CDR2 is YYEKEE (reference sequence). V lost 2 bases, J lost 4 bases, and 18 bases lay in between. CDR3 nucleotide sequence: TGTGCCAGCAGCTTCAAGGGGGTATCCGTCACAGAGACCCAGTACTTC. It codes for CASSFKGVSVTETQYF.

This clonotype was seen only once. The chain uses TRBV28 and TRBJ2-5, with D uncertain. This CDR3 has 14 amino acids. V was shortened by 5 bases and J by 5 bases, with 15 bases between the two germline ends. CDR1 and CDR2 from the germline V gene are MDHEN and SYDVKM. In DNA, the CDR3 is TGTGCCAGCAGTCCCCACCAAGATGCGGAGACCCAGTACTTC. Translation gives CASSPHQDAETQYF.

This clonotype has just one count. The genes are TRBV5-1 and TRBJ2-7, with D perhaps being TRBD1 or TRBD2 (6 bases each). The V end lost 0 bases, the J end lost 3 bases, and 13 bases lay between the germline ends. The CDR3 is made up of 15 amino acids. Germline-derived CDR1 and CDR2 are SGHRS and YFSETQ. CDR3 in amino acids: CASSLAGGLSYEQYF. CDR3 in DNA: TGCGCCAGCAGCTTGGCCGGGGGCCTCAGCTACGAGCAGTACTTC.

The genes are TRBV5-4 and TRBJ2-2; 10 bases match TRBD2. CDR1 and CDR2 from the germline V gene are SGHNT and YYREEE (reference sequence). CDR3 size: 16 residues. With 5 bases clipped from V and 3 bases from J, the junction kept 7 bases outside the gene matches. CDR3 amino acids: CASSPTSGSYTGELFF. The CDR3 nucleotides read TGTGCCAGCAGTCCGACTAGCGGGTCGTACACCGGGGAGCTGTTTTTT.

In regard to this clonotype: This CDR3 fails to terminate in the conserved phenylalanine or tryptophan, so it likely reflects a read error. CDR3 residues: CAWWTGIAPDTQYC. The CDR3 DNA reads TGTGCCTGGTGGACAGGTATCGCTCCAGATACGCAGTATTGC. The rearrangement links TRBV30 to TRBJ2-3, with 7 bases aligning to TRBD1. CDR3 size: 14 residues. The V segment lost 5 bases and the J segment 4 bases; nucleotides outside the gene matches: 9. The germline V gene encodes CDR1 GTSNPN and CDR2 SVGIG (reference sequence).

The chain couples TRBV24-1 to TRBJ2-1, with unresolved D. CDR1 KGHDR and CDR2 SFDVKD come from the germline V gene. The CDR3 totals 14 residues. Trimming removed 7 bases at V and 7 bases at J, with 16 bases between. The chain's CDR3 is CATSTHGVSNEQFF. The CDR3 DNA reads TGTGCCACCAGCACTCACGGAGTATCGAATGAGCAGTTCTTC.